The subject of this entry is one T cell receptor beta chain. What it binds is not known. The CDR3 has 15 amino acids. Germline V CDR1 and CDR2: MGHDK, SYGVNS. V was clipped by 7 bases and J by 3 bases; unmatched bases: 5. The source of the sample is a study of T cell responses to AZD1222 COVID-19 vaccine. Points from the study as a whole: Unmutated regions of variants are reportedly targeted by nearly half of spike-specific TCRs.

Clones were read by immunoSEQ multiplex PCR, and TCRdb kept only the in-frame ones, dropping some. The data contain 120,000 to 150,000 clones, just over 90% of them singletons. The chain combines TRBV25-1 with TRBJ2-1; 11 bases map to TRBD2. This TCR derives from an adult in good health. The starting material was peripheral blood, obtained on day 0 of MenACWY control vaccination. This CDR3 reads CASTPGLADYNEQFF. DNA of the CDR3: TGTGCCAGCACCCCGGGACTAGCGGACTACAATGAGCAGTTCTTC.